This TCR beta chain came from a study of a mutant IDH1 vaccine in newly diagnosed glioma. Sequenced by immunoSEQ multiplex PCR; TCRdb stores in-frame clones only, minus some. The profile shows 50,000 to 65,000 clones, more than 80% of them singletons. CDR3 length: 16 amino acids. J lost 2 bases, V lost 3 bases, and 9 bases had no gene match. CDR1 and CDR2 (germline): GTSNPN, SVGIG (reference sequence). The sample's time point: baseline, week 1 (first vaccination visit). The treatment: pre-vaccination baseline after standard-of-care therapy. Note on this clone: What it recognizes is unknown.

Findings and limits, study-wide: A vaccine-induced immune response developed in roughly 93% of the patients.

This clonotype originated in a young man with glioma. The sequences come from PBMCs, collected from a glioma patient treated with radiotherapy, temozolomide or both. J is TRBJ2-5 and V is TRBV30, with 10 bases lining up with TRBD1. The CDR3 loop reads CAWSDLGTGVQETQYF. DNA for the CDR3: TGTGCCTGGAGCGACCTCGGGACAGGGGTACAAGAGACCCAGTACTTC.